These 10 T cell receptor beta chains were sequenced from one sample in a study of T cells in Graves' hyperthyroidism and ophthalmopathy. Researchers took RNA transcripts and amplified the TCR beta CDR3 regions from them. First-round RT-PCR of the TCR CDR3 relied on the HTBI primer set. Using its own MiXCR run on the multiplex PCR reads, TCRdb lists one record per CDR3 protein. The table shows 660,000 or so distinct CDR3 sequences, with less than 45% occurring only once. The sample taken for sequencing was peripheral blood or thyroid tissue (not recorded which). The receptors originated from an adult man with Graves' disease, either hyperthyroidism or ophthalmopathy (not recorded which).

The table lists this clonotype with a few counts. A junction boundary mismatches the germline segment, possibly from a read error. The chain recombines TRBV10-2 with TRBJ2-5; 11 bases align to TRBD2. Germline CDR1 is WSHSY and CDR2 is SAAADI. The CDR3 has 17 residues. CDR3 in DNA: TGTGCCAGCAGAGCGGGGACTAGCGGAGCCTACCAAGAGACCCAGTACTTC. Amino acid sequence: CASRAGTSGAYQETQYF.

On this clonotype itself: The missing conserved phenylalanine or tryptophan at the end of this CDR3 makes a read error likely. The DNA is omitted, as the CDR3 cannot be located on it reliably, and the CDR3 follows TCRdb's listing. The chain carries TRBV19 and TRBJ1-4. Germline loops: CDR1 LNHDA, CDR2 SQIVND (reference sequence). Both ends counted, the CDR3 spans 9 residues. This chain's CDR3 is CASSERDDY.

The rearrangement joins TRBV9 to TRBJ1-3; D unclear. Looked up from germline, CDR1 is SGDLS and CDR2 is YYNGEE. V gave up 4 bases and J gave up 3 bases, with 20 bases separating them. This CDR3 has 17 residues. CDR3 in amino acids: CASSLGITASRGNTIYF. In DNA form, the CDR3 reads TGTGCCAGCAGCTTGGGGATTACAGCCAGCCGTGGAAACACCATATATTTT. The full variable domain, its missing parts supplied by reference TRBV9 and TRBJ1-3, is DSGVTQTPKHLITATGQRVTLRCSPRSGDLSVYWYQQSLDQGLQFLIQYYNGEERAKGNILERFSAQQFPDLHSELNLSSLELGDSALYFCASSLGITASRGNTIYFGEGSWLTVV.

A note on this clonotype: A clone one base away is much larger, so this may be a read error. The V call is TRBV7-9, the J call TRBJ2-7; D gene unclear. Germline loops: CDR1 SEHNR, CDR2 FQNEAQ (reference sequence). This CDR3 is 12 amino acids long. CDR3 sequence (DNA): TGTGCCAGCAGCTTGCAGACCTACGAGCAGTGCTTC. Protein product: CASSLQTYEQCF.

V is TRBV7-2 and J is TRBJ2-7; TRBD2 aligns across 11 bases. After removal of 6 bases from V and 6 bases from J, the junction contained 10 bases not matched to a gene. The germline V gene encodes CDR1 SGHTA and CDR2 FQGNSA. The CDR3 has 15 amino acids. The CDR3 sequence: CASSGVPGLAAEQYF. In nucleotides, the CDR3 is TGTGCCAGCAGTGGGGTCCCGGGACTAGCGGCCGAGCAGTACTTC. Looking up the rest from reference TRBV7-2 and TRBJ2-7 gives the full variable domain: GAGVSQSPSNKVTEKGKDVELRCDPISGHTALYWYRQSLGQGLEFLIYFQGNSAPDKSGLPSDRFSAERTGGSVSTLTIQRTQQEDSAVYLCASSGVPGLAAEQYFGPGTRLTVT.

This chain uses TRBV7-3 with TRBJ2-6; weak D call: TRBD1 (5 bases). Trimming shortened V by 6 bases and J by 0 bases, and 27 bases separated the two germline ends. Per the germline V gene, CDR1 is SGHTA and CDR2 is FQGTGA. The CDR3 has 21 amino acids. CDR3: CASSPQIARVPISSGANVLTF. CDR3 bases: TGTGCCAGCAGTCCCCAGATAGCCAGGGTCCCAATTAGCTCTGGGGCCAACGTCCTGACTTTC.

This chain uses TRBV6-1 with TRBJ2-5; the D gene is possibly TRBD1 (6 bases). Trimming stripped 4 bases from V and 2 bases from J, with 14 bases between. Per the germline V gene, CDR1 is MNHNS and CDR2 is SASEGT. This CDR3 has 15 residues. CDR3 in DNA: TGTGCCAGCAGTGGGTCCGGGACAAAGCAAGAGACCCAGTACTTC. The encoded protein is CASSGSGTKQETQYF.

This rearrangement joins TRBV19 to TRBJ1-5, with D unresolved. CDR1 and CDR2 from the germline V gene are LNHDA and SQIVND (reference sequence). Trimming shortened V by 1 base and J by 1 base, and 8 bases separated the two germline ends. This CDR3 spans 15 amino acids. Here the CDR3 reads CASSIGPDSNQPQHF. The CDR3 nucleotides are TGTGCCAGTAGTATAGGTCCGGACAGCAATCAGCCCCAGCATTTT.

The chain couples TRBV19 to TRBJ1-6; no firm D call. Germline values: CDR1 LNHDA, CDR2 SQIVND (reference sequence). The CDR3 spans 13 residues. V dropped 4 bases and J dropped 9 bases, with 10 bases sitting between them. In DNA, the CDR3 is TGTGCCAGTAGTAACCGGGAGGGTTCACCCCTCCACTTT. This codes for CASSNREGSPLHF.

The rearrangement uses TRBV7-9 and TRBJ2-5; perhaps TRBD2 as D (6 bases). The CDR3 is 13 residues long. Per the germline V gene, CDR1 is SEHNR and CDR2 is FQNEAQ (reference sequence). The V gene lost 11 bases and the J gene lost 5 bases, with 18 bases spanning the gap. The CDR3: CAGSVEGLETQYF. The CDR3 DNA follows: TGTGCCGGTAGTGTGGAGGGCCTCGAGACCCAGTACTTC. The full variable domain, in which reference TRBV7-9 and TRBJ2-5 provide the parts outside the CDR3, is DTGVSQNPRHKITKRGQNVTFRCDPISEHNRLYWYRQTLGQGPEFLTYFQNEAQLEKSRLLSDRFSAERPKGSFSTLEIQRTEQGDSAMYLCAGSVEGLETQYFGPGTRLLVL.